This T cell receptor (beta chain) was captured by sequencing in a study of untreated major depressive disorder listed by TCRdb under 2018. General notes on the study: The study was a cross-sectional case-control comparison of T cell phenotype and TCR repertoire between antidepressant-free major depressive disorder patients and individually matched non-depressed controls. The TCRbeta sequencing followed up on differences in Vbeta 5.1, Vbeta 11 and Vbeta 22 usage that flow cytometry had shown in the whole cohort.

CDR1 and CDR2, looked up from the germline V gene, are MGHRA and YSYEKL. Taken from cysteine to phenylalanine, the CDR3 has 15 residues. Just the 45-base CDR3 DNA is kept, in frame starting at base 1. Between the V and J ends, shortened by 7 bases and 3 bases respectively, the junction contains 18 bases. The Qiagen DNeasy Blood and Tissue Kit was used to extract total genomic DNA from purified CD4+ T cells. Amplification and sequencing of the TCRbeta CDR3 region, as defined according to IMGT, were carried out with immunoSEQ immunosequencing protocols. In the paper's pipeline: Raw sequence data were preprocessed by the immunoSEQ service for PCR and sequencing error correction. After being loaded into the immunoSEQ Analyzer, the data underwent further analysis with VDJtools v1.0.7. The paired Wilcoxon signed-rank test was used to test differences between patients and controls. TCRdb re-hosts the immuneACCESS table, in-frame sequences only. Its copies lack some clones; in the studies checked, an unresolved V gene accounts for under half of them, and the cause for the rest is not known. V and J calls and clone size are given by that table; D and trimming were obtained from the DNA. This sample gives about 13,000 clones in total; about 90% of them show up just once. 1.5% to 2% of the sample comes from the top ten.

This clone was found once. Its antigen specificity is not known. No base quality information exists; no much larger clone differs at one position. Every depressed patient was matched in pairs with a non-depressed control on sex, age, current smoking status and body mass index. European descent was reported for all participants. Patients were diagnosed with major depressive disorder by DSM-IV criteria and had a Hamilton Rating Scale for Depression score of 18 or higher. No psychiatric medication, including antidepressants, had been taken by patients for at least 8 weeks before enrollment. Depression severity ranging from moderate to severe was represented among patients. All participants were excluded for major medical conditions, Axis I/II comorbidities, regular medication or illicit drug use, or drinking over 100 g alcohol weekly. From each participant, about 30 ml of peripheral blood was collected into EDTA tubes. Magnetic negative selection with the BD IMag Human CD4 T Lymphocyte Enrichment Set was used to purify CD4+ T cells from thawed PBMCs. The CD4+ enrichment method typically yielded around 96% purity as confirmed by flow cytometry. A subgroup of a handful of case-control pairs, chosen blind to chemokine receptor expression and flow-cytometric repertoire skewing results, underwent TCRbeta sequencing. All blood samples were drawn in the morning at 8:00 a.m., and PBMCs were separated by Ficoll-Hypaque gradient centrifugation. PBMCs were gradually cooled to -80 degrees C for cryopreservation and then kept in liquid nitrogen until assay.

Overall study outcomes, separate from this receptor: Sequencing confirmed higher TRBV05-01 (Vbeta 5.1) usage among CD4+ T cells of depressed patients than controls, with p = 0.040 in a one-tailed test. TRBV25-01 and TRBV02-01 usage followed the flow-cytometry pattern but did not reach statistical significance in the sequencing data. The sequencing comparisons used one-tailed planned tests on only three preselected Vbeta families. In every sequenced subject, all of the top five TRBV05-01 clones were private clones. Because of strict matching and exclusion criteria, the study sample was comparatively small, which limits how generalizable the findings are.

The source of this sequence is a woman aged 25-40 years with major depressive disorder. The chain is encoded by TRBV4-1 joined to TRBJ1-2; the D gene cannot be named for sure. The material sequenced was CD4+ T cells from PBMCs. The nucleotide sequence reads as follows: TGCGCCAGCAAGAACCCCCCGGTCGGGGACTATGGCTACACCTTC. Translation gives CASKNPPVGDYGYTF.